These T cell receptor delta chains were read from a single sample in a study of Vδ1+ human thymocytes. TCRdb repeated clone calling on the multiplex PCR reads with CATT. The sample holds about 75,000 delta-chain clones, about 35% seen once. Sequencing was performed on Vdelta1+ gamma-delta thymocytes from the thymus. Receptors were obtained from a boy under three years old who had congenital heart surgery. CDR3s include the opening cysteine and the closing phenylalanine or tryptophan. D genes are given only for firm matches. Clone size is not always given. Where it is, it says once, few, many or a class for expanded clones.

J gene: TRDJ1
D gene: TRDD3
clone size: .
V gene: TRDV1
CDR3 protein: CALGEPIRSWGIPDKLIF
CDR3 DNA: TGTGCTCTTGGGGAACCCATAAGGAGCTGGGGGATTCCCGATAAACTCATCTTT

J gene: TRDJ2
D gene: .
clone size: few
V gene: TRDV1
CDR3 protein: CALGELESRNALTAQLFF
CDR3 DNA: TGTGCTCTTGGGGAACTAGAATCGAGAAACGCTTTGACAGCACAACTCTTCTTT

J gene: TRDJ1
D gene: .
clone size: .
V gene: TRDV1
CDR3 protein: CALGTSGVYTYTDKLIF
CDR3 DNA: TGTGCTCTTGGTACCTCGGGGGTCTATACTTACACCGATAAACTCATCTTT

J gene: TRDJ1
D gene: TRDD3
clone size: .
V gene: TRDV1
CDR3 protein: CALGEPAHWGIPPVYTDKLIF
CDR3 DNA: TGTGCTCTTGGGGAACCTGCCCACTGGGGGATACCTCCCGTTTACACCGATAAACTCATCTTT

J gene: TRDJ1
D gene: TRDD3
clone size: .
V gene: TRDV1
CDR3 protein: CALGELAPVLGVSGGTDKLIF
CDR3 DNA: TGTGCTCTTGGGGAACTTGCCCCTGTACTGGGGGTCAGTGGGGGGACCGATAAACTCATCTTT

J gene: TRDJ1
D gene: TRDD3
clone size: .
V gene: TRDV1
CDR3 protein: CALGPAILPRRGYRKLIF
CDR3 DNA: TGTGCTCTTGGCCCCGCGATACTTCCCCGACGGGGATATCGTAAACTCATCTTT

J gene: TRDJ2
D gene: TRDD3
clone size: few
V gene: TRDV1
CDR3 protein: CALGELGPYLGDTMMTAQLFF
CDR3 DNA: TGTGCTCTTGGGGAACTAGGGCCTTATCTGGGGGATACGATGATGACAGCACAACTCTTCTTT

J gene: TRDJ1
D gene: TRDD3
clone size: .
V gene: TRDV1
CDR3 protein: CALGGTPATGGYAGYADKLIF
CDR3 DNA: TGTGCTCTTGGGGGGACCCCGGCGACTGGGGGATACGCAGGGTATGCCGATAAACTCATCTTT

J gene: TRDJ1
D gene: TRDD3
clone size: .
V gene: TRDV1
CDR3 protein: CALGELESWAGGYPDKLIF
CDR3 DNA: TGTGCTCTTGGGGAACTAGAATCCTGGGCTGGGGGATACCCCGATAAACTCATCTTT

J gene: TRDJ1
D gene: TRDD3
clone size: .
V gene: TRDV1
CDR3 protein: CALGELFVPTRLGDTSYTDKFIF
CDR3 DNA: TGTGCTCTTGGGGAACTATTTGTTCCTACGAGGTTGGGGGATACTTCTTACACCGATAAATTCATCTTT

J gene: TRDJ1
D gene: .
clone size: few
V gene: TRDV1
CDR3 protein: CALGDADAEGSYTDKLIF
CDR3 DNA: TGTGCTCTTGGGGATGCGGATGCTGAGGGATCCTACACCGATAAACTCATCTTT

J gene: TRDJ1
D gene: TRDD3
clone size: few
V gene: TRDV1
CDR3 protein: CALGDISGGPSVYTDKLIF
CDR3 DNA: TGTGCTCTTGGGGATATCTCTGGGGGCCCGTCGGTGTACACCGATAAACTCATCTTT

J gene: TRDJ1
D gene: TRDD3
clone size: .
V gene: TRDV1
CDR3 protein: CALGSRTVLGSVTDKLIF
CDR3 DNA: TGTGCTCTTGGGAGCCGGACGGTACTGGGGTCAGTTACCGATAAACTCATCTTT

J gene: TRDJ3
D gene: TRDD3
clone size: .
V gene: TRDV2
CDR3 protein: CACDTLLGDTRDTRQTFF
CDR3 DNA: TGTGCCTGTGACACCCTACTGGGGGATACCAGGGACACCCGACAGACGTTTTTC

J gene: TRDJ2
D gene: .
clone size: .
V gene: TRDV1
CDR3 protein: CALGDPAPSFLRGGDTPRETAQLFF
CDR3 DNA: TGTGCTCTTGGGGATCCCGCACCATCCTTCCTACGAGGGGGGGATACGCCGCGGGAGACAGCACAACTCTTCTTT

J gene: TRDJ1
D gene: TRDD3
clone size: few
V gene: TRDV1
CDR3 protein: CALGDPAFLRGLGDTPCRLIF
CDR3 DNA: TGTGCTCTTGGGGACCCGGCCTTCCTACGTGGACTGGGGGATACGCCCTGTAGACTCATCTTT

J gene: TRDJ2
D gene: TRDD3
clone size: .
V gene: TRDV3
CDR3 protein: CAFSSPTGVRVIGGYPPFLTAQLFF
CDR3 DNA: TGTGCCTTTTCCTCCCCTACGGGGGTTCGGGTTATTGGGGGATATCCCCCTTTTTTGACAGCACAACTCTTCTTT

J gene: TRDJ1
D gene: TRDD2
clone size: few
V gene: TRDV1
CDR3 protein: CALGELSLPTSETDKLIF
CDR3 DNA: TGTGCTCTTGGGGAACTTAGCCTTCCTACAAGTGAGACCGATAAACTCATCTTT

J gene: TRDJ1
D gene: TRDD3
clone size: few
V gene: TRDV1
CDR3 protein: CALGELGVSPTVLGVLGVITDKLIF
CDR3 DNA: TGTGCTCTTGGGGAACTAGGAGTTTCTCCTACGGTCTTGGGGGTACTGGGGGTCATCACCGATAAACTCATCTTT

J gene: TRDJ1
D gene: .
clone size: .
V gene: TRDV1
CDR3 protein: CALGTGGIRWYTDELIF
CDR3 DNA: TGTGCTCTTGGGACAGGTGGTATCCGCTGGTACACCGATGAACTCATCTTT

J gene: TRDJ1
D gene: .
clone size: .
V gene: TRDV1
CDR3 protein: CALGDPYGGQDTDKLIF
CDR3 DNA: TGTGCTCTTGGGGACCCCTACGGGGGACAAGACACCGATAAACTCATCTTT

J gene: TRDJ1
D gene: TRDD3
clone size: .
V gene: TRDV1
CDR3 protein: CALGELRTDVLGETLSYTDKLIF
CDR3 DNA: TGTGCTCTTGGGGAACTGAGAACCGATGTACTGGGGGAAACCCTCTCGTACACCGATAAACTCATCTTT

J gene: TRDJ1
D gene: TRDD3
clone size: .
V gene: TRDV1
CDR3 protein: CALGEWFRPLLGDTTDKLIF
CDR3 DNA: TGTGCTCTTGGGGAATGGTTCCGTCCCCTACTGGGGGATACCACCGATAAACTCATCTTT

J gene: TRDJ1
D gene: TRDD3
clone size: .
V gene: TRDV1
CDR3 protein: CALGDIRLGDNLHDKLIF
CDR3 DNA: TGTGCTCTTGGGGATATACGCCTGGGGGATAATCTCCACGATAAACTCATCTTT

J gene: TRDJ1
D gene: .
clone size: .
V gene: TRDV1
CDR3 protein: CALGELHTGGSFTDKLIF
CDR3 DNA: TGTGCTCTTGGGGAACTCCACACTGGTGGGTCTTTCACCGATAAACTCATCTTT

J gene: TRDJ1
D gene: .
clone size: .
V gene: TRDV1
CDR3 protein: CALGKREGQGDLYTDKLIF
CDR3 DNA: TGTGCTCTTGGGAAAAGAGAGGGGCAGGGGGACCTGTACACCGATAAACTCATCTTT

J gene: TRDJ1
D gene: TRDD3
clone size: few
V gene: TRDV1
CDR3 protein: CALGEMIPQGLGDDKLIF
CDR3 DNA: TGTGCTCTTGGGGAAATGATTCCCCAGGGACTGGGGGACGATAAACTCATCTTT

J gene: TRDJ1
D gene: .
clone size: once
V gene: TRDV1
CDR3 protein: CALGNRRGTDKLIF
CDR3 DNA: TGTGCTCTTGGGAATCGCCGGGGGACCGATAAACTCATCTTT

J gene: TRDJ1
D gene: .
clone size: .
V gene: TRDV1
CDR3 protein: CALGSPQKGSPYTDKLIF
CDR3 DNA: TGTGCTCTTGGGTCCCCTCAGAAGGGGTCCCCTTACACCGATAAACTCATCTTT

J gene: TRDJ1
D gene: TRDD3
clone size: .
V gene: TRDV1
CDR3 protein: CALGTSLGDLREGDKLIF
CDR3 DNA: TGTGCTCTTGGGACTTCCTTGGGGGATCTCAGGGAGGGCGATAAACTCATCTTT

J gene: TRDJ1
D gene: .
clone size: few
V gene: TRDV1
CDR3 protein: CALGESSFVLRGTDKLIF
CDR3 DNA: TGTGCTCTTGGGGAATCTTCCTTCGTACTCCGGGGCACCGATAAACTCATCTTT

J gene: TRDJ1
D gene: .
clone size: .
V gene: TRDV1
CDR3 protein: CALGELFSHHNKLIF
CDR3 DNA: TGTGCTCTTGGGGAACTTTTCAGCCACCACAATAAACTCATCTTT

J gene: TRDJ1
D gene: TRDD3
clone size: few
V gene: TRDV1
CDR3 protein: CALGELGTYALLGDTPTSFYKLIF
CDR3 DNA: TGTGCTCTTGGGGAACTCGGTACCTACGCCCTACTGGGGGATACGCCTACATCCTTTTATAAACTCATCTTT

J gene: TRDJ1
D gene: .
clone size: .
V gene: TRDV1
CDR3 protein: CALGDMIPAYLPSDDKLIF
CDR3 DNA: TGTGCTCTTGGGGACATGATACCAGCCTACCTCCCGTCAGATGATAAACTCATCTTT

J gene: TRDJ1
D gene: .
clone size: .
V gene: TRDV2
CDR3 protein: CACAMVSLTVGHTDKLIF
CDR3 DNA: TGTGCCTGTGCAATGGTCTCCCTCACTGTGGGGCACACCGATAAACTCATCTTT

J gene: TRDJ1
D gene: TRDD3
clone size: .
V gene: TRDV1
CDR3 protein: CALGELDYPPPGIGPILRGYKLIF
CDR3 DNA: TGTGCTCTTGGGGAACTAGATTACCCTCCGCCGGGGATAGGCCCGATCCTCCGGGGTTATAAACTCATCTTT

J gene: TRDJ1
D gene: TRDD3
clone size: .
V gene: TRDV1
CDR3 protein: CALGEGGGGYTDKLIF
CDR3 DNA: TGTGCTCTTGGGGAAGGGGGTGGGGGATACACCGATAAACTCATCTTT

J gene: TRDJ1
D gene: .
clone size: few
V gene: TRDV1
CDR3 protein: CALGENDGALYTDKLIF
CDR3 DNA: TGTGCTCTTGGGGAAAATGATGGAGCCCTTTACACCGATAAACTCATCTTT

J gene: TRDJ1
D gene: TRDD3
clone size: .
V gene: TRDV2
CDR3 protein: CATVLGDTPYTDKLIF
CDR3 DNA: TGTGCCACCGTCCTGGGGGATACCCCGTACACCGATAAACTCATCTTT

J gene: TRDJ1
D gene: .
clone size: few
V gene: TRDV1
CDR3 protein: CALGEASRYDWVRGGDKLIF
CDR3 DNA: TGTGCTCTTGGGGAAGCCTCGAGATATGACTGGGTCCGAGGAGGCGATAAACTCATCTTT

J gene: TRDJ1
D gene: TRDD3
clone size: .
V gene: TRDV1
CDR3 protein: CALGENYGLGGVYTDKLIF
CDR3 DNA: TGTGCTCTTGGGGAAAACTACGGTCTGGGGGGAGTCTACACCGATAAACTCATCTTT

J gene: TRDJ1
D gene: .
clone size: .
V gene: TRDV1
CDR3 protein: CALGELTDKCTDKLIF
CDR3 DNA: TGTGCTCTTGGGGAACTTACCGATAAGTGCACCGATAAACTCATCTTT

J gene: TRDJ1
D gene: TRDD3
clone size: few
V gene: TRDV1
CDR3 protein: CALVVSGRGAFSLSRLGDGYTDKLIF
CDR3 DNA: TGTGCTCTTGTAGTCTCTGGCCGAGGCGCCTTCTCACTGTCTCGACTGGGGGATGGATACACCGATAAACTCATCTTT

J gene: TRDJ1
D gene: TRDD3
clone size: .
V gene: TRDV1
CDR3 protein: CALGELRVTGGYGDKLIF
CDR3 DNA: TGTGCTCTTGGGGAGCTACGTGTTACTGGGGGATACGGCGATAAACTCATCTTT

J gene: TRDJ1
D gene: .
clone size: .
V gene: TRDV1
CDR3 protein: CALGTPPRYTDKLIF
CDR3 DNA: TGTGCTCTGGGGACCCCCCCTCGATACACCGATAAACTCATCTTT

J gene: TRDJ1
D gene: TRDD3
clone size: .
V gene: TRDV1
CDR3 protein: CALGDHTGDPRTSKGKLIF
CDR3 DNA: TGTGCTCTTGGGGACCACACTGGGGACCCACGTACCTCCAAGGGTAAACTCATCTTT

J gene: TRDJ1
D gene: TRDD3
clone size: .
V gene: TRDV1
CDR3 protein: CALGESGTGGYFDKLIF
CDR3 DNA: TGTGCTCTTGGGGAATCGGGTACTGGGGGATACTTCGATAAACTCATCTTT

J gene: TRDJ1
D gene: TRDD3
clone size: .
V gene: TRDV1
CDR3 protein: CSTQYWGIRGQYTDKLIF
CDR3 DNA: TGTAGCACCCAGTACTGGGGGATACGCGGCCAGTACACCGATAAACTCATCTTT

J gene: TRDJ1
D gene: TRDD3
clone size: .
V gene: TRDV1
CDR3 protein: CALGANSATTGGYGYTDKLIF
CDR3 DNA: TGTGCTCTTGGGGCTAATTCCGCCACCACTGGGGGATACGGGTACACCGATAAACTCATCTTT